These T cell receptor beta chains were read from a single sample in a study of blood T cell repertoires in COVID-19. Profiling relied on immunoSEQ multiplex PCR, and the TCRdb table lists in-frame clones only, not all of them. The sample comprises roughly 92,000 clones, approximately 88% of which are singletons, and roughly a third rests with the top ten. The specimen sequenced was peripheral blood. The receptors were gathered from a woman aged 80 or older with active or convalescent COVID-19. CDR3s leave out the opening cysteine and the closing phenylalanine or tryptophan.

V gene,CDR3 protein
TRBV23-1,ASCRTGGFGTQY
TRBV4-1,ASSPRSLYNEAGLPYEQY
TRBV28,ASSPGQGVNEQF
TRBV28,ASRGSRNTEAF
TRBV19,ASTPPSGSISYEQY
TRBV19,ASSITGTQADTQY
TRBV5-1,ASSQEPGNPTDTQY
TRBV10-3,AISERGETGELF
TRBV5-1,ASSFRDRKLETQY
TRBV2,ASTRGDGYT
TRBV28,ASSFGQALIGTQY
TRBV28,ASITPTGFYSYNEQF
TRBV6-5,AIKGLAGRGELF
TRBV27,ASRYRLAPPYEQY
TRBV5-4,ASSWGGGSSYNEQF
TRBV29-1,SGLRDNYEQY
TRBV5-1,ASSLGGPRAYGYT
TRBV11-1,ASSLGHQGGTGELF
TRBV11-2,ASSLSASYGVGYT
TRBV12-5,ASAEQVANTGELF
TRBV15,ATSRERTGELF
TRBV7-2,ASSFDLGTDTQY
TRBV28,ASSLEGYQPQH
TRBV15,ATSVHWEGVSEQY
TRBV6-6,ASSLPNRDRVY
TRBV5-1,ASSLVGRGPGELF
TRBV19,ATWAFRGTEAF
TRBV2,ASSTDSLLYGYT
TRBV6-5,ASSKGRAGGYEQF
TRBV4-1,ASSQPWTSGRATDTQY
TRBV19,ASRGAGSSYEQY
TRBV28,ASSLPTSGTRAEDTQY
TRBV4-1,ASSQVSDTRTYEQY
TRBV2,ASKWDNTDTQY
TRBV19,ASTTGQGVLGKLF
TRBV27,ASSSFRQQRGSYEQY